This T cell receptor beta chain was recorded in a study of early T cells in non-severe SARS-CoV-2 infection. Individually, cDNA molecules had unique molecular identifiers attached to them. TCRdb ran MiXCR on the 5' RACE reads and lists one entry per CDR3 protein. Counted here are approximately 100,000 distinct CDR3 sequences, about 10% occurring once; the ten biggest clones make up 4% to 5.5%. Looked up from germline, CDR1 is MDHEN and CDR2 is SYDVKM. The V and J ends lost 7 bases and 2 bases respectively, with 15 bases between them. The CDR3 runs to 15 residues. Study conclusions and caveats: VDJdb matching, biased toward anti-spike CD8 responses, missed private and CD4 specificities.

This clonotype was detected only a few times. The antigen remains undetermined. Specimen: whole blood. This TCR derives from an adult who was a healthcare worker with PCR-confirmed SARS-CoV-2 infection or an uninfected control (not recorded which). The chain is built from TRBV28 and TRBJ1-3, with D perhaps TRBD1 (6 bases). The CDR3 reads CASTSVGGPGNTIYF. The CDR3, as DNA: TGTGCCAGCACCTCCGTCGGGGGCCCTGGAAACACCATATATTTT.